Below, one T cell receptor beta chain is given with its context. The record originates from a study of CD8+ T cells in alopecia areata. CDR1 and CDR2 (germline): SNHLY, FYNNEI. CDR3 length: 16 amino acids. Trimming took 4 bases from V and 6 from J; bases not matched to a gene: 10. cDNA reverse transcribed from extracted RNA served as the sequencing template. The method was immunoSEQ multiplex PCR; TCRdb's version includes in-frame clones alone and lacks a portion of them. The sample consists of about 69,000 clones, approximately 60% of them appearing once. The V gene is TRBV2, the J gene TRBJ2-1, with TRBD2 matching over 9 bases. The sequence came from a human donor with alopecia areata. The source was CD8+ T cells sorted from blood, collected at week 0. The CDR3 region is CASSGTSARRPNEQFF. The CDR3 DNA follows: TGTGCCAGCAGTGGGACTAGCGCGAGGCGGCCCAATGAGCAGTTCTTC. Filled out from reference TRBV2 and TRBJ2-1, the complete variable domain reads EPEVTQTPSHQVTQMGQEVILRCVPISNHLYFYWYRQILGQKVEFLVSFYNNEISEKSEIFDDQFSVERPDGSNFTLKIRSTKLEDSAMYFCASSGTSARRPNEQFFGPGTRLTVL.